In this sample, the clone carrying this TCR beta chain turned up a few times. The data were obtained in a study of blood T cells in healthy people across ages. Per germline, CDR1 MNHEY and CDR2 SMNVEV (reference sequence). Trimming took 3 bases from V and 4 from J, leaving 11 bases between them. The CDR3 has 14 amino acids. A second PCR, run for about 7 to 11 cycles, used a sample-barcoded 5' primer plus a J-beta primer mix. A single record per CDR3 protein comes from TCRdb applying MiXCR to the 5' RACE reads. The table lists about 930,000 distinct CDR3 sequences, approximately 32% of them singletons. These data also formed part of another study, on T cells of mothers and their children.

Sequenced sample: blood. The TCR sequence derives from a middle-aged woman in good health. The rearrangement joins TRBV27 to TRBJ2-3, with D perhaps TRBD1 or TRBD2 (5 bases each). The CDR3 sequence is CASSFSRGPDTQYF. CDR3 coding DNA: TGTGCCAGCAGTTTTTCTAGGGGACCAGATACGCAGTATTTT.